This T cell receptor (beta chain) comes out of a study of identifying expanded T cells in peripheral blood. No infections or other immune events were documented during collection. TCRdb's table, derived via immunoSEQ multiplex PCR, lists solely in-frame clones and lacks some. The sample records around 120,000 clones, less than 90% being singletons. The CDR3 consists of 14 residues. Trimming took off 4 bases at V and 7 bases at J, with 13 bases between the two ends. The germline V gene encodes CDR1 WNHNN and CDR2 SYGVQD (reference sequence). This TCR came from a person aged 18-70 years in good health. The chain uses TRBV10-1 and TRBJ2-2; D ambiguous. The material sequenced was blood. CDR3 region: CASSAWGFGGELFF. Here the CDR3 DNA reads TGCGCCAGCAGTGCGTGGGGTTTCGGCGGGGAGCTGTTTTTT.